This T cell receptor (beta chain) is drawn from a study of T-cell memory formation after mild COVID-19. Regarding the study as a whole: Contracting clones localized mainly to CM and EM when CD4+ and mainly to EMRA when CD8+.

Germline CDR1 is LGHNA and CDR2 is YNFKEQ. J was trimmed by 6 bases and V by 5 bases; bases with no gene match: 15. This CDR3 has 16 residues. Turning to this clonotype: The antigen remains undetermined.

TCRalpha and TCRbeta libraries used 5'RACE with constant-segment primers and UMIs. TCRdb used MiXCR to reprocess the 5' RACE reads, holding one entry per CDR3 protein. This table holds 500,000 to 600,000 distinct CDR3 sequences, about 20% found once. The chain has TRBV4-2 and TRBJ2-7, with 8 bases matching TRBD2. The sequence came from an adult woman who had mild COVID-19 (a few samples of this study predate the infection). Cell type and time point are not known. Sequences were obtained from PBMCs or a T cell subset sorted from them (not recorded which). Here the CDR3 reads CASSGNSERGSREQYF. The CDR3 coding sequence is TGTGCCAGCAGCGGAAATAGTGAGCGGGGGTCTCGCGAGCAGTACTTC.